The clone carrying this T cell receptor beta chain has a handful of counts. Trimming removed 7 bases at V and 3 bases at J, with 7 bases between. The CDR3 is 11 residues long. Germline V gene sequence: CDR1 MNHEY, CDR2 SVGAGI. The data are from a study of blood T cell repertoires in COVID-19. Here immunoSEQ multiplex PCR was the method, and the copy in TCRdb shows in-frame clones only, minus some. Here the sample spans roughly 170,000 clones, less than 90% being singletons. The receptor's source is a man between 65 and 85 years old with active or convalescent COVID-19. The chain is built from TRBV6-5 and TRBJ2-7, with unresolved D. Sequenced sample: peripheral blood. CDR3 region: CASKENYEQYF. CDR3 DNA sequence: TGTGCCAGCAAAGAGAACTACGAGCAGTACTTC.